This entry lists 27 T cell receptor beta chains sequenced from one sample in a study of cytomegalovirus exposure and HLA in healthy donors. This table comes from immunoSEQ multiplex PCR, and its TCRdb copy is limited to in-frame clones, with some not included. Of 120,000 or so clones listed, roughly 90% were seen once; the top ten hold roughly 2%. Input material: PBMCs. These receptors originate from a woman under 30 in good health and CMV-seronegative.

V usage is TRBV19 and J usage is TRBJ1-1; tentative D call: TRBD1 (6 bases). Trimming pared 8 bases from V and 0 bases from J, leaving 10 bases between. The CDR3 consists of 13 residues. CDR1 is LNHDA and CDR2 is SQIVND in the germline V gene (reference sequence). CDR3 sequence: CASGHRVNTEAFF. CDR3 coding DNA: TGTGCCAGTGGGCACAGGGTGAACACTGAAGCTTTCTTT.

J is TRBJ2-3 and V is TRBV5-1; D might be TRBD2 (7 bases). Germline V gene data show CDR1 as SGHRS and CDR2 as YFSETQ. The CDR3 totals 17 residues. Deletions cut 8 bases from V and 4 bases from J, with 26 bases between. The CDR3 is CASPRGQGRGWADTQYF. Here the CDR3 DNA reads TGCGCCAGTCCCCGGGGGCAGGGGAGGGGATGGGCAGATACGCAGTATTTT.

The V gene is TRBV27, the J gene TRBJ2-7; 10 nucleotides align to TRBD1. The V and J ends lost 8 bases and 3 bases, in that order; junction bases with no gene match: 7. CDR3 length: 14 residues. Germline loops: CDR1 MNHEY, CDR2 SMNVEV (reference sequence). The CDR3 here is CASRWTGGSYEQYF. CDR3 DNA sequence: TGTGCCAGCCGGTGGACAGGGGGGAGCTACGAGCAGTACTTC.

The CDR3 loop is CASSYDRGLYGYTF. CDR3 DNA: TGTGCCAGCAGTTACGATAGGGGGCTCTATGGCTACACCTTC. The chain carries TRBV6-5 and TRBJ1-2; 7 nucleotides agree with TRBD1. Germline V gives CDR1 MNHEY, CDR2 SVGAGI. V gave up 2 bases and J gave up 4 bases; unmatched junction bases: 4. This CDR3 region has 14 residues.

The CDR3 nucleotides are TGTGCCAGCAGTGAGACAGGGCCTTCCTACGAGCAGTACTTC. Amino acid sequence: CASSETGPSYEQYF. The rearrangement links TRBV2 to TRBJ2-7; 7 nucleotides align to TRBD1. The CDR3 contains 14 residues. CDR1 SNHLY and CDR2 FYNNEI come from the germline V gene. V shed 3 bases, J shed 1 base, and the junction held 3 bases outside the gene matches.

The V call is TRBV9, the J call TRBJ2-3, with 13 bases lining up with TRBD2. The ends lost 4 bases at V and 4 bases at J; junction bases unmatched: 0. This CDR3 region has 14 residues. Germline-derived CDR1 and CDR2 are SGDLS and YYNGEE. The CDR3 coding sequence is TGTGCCAGCAGCACTAGCGGGAGGGCAGATACGCAGTATTTT. Translated, it gives CASSTSGRADTQYF.

The chain joins TRBV30 to TRBJ2-4, with 7 bases fitting TRBD1. V dropped 3 bases and J dropped 2; count of bases not matched to a gene: 10. The CDR3 covers 16 residues. The germline gives CDR1 GTSNPN, CDR2 SVGIG (reference sequence). This chain's CDR3 is CAWSWGQLRTKNIQYF. The CDR3 DNA reads as TGTGCCTGGAGCTGGGGACAGCTAAGGACCAAAAACATTCAGTACTTC.

The chain has TRBV7-8 and TRBJ2-3; D is perhaps TRBD1 (5 bases). The CDR3 extends over 16 amino acids. CDR1 and CDR2 from the germline V gene are SGHVS and FQNEAQ. V dropped 2 bases and J dropped 0 bases, with 12 bases sitting between them. This CDR3 reads CASSLRQGSSTDTQYF. The CDR3 DNA sequence: TGTGCCAGCAGCTTAAGGCAGGGTTCCAGCACAGATACGCAGTATTTT.

The chain links TRBV5-4 to TRBJ2-3; the D gene is possibly TRBD2 (6 bases). The V end was cut by 6 bases, the J end by 4 bases, with 15 bases between. CDR1 is SGHNT and CDR2 is YYREEE in the germline V gene (reference sequence). The CDR3 contains 14 residues. CDR3 residues: CASTASGGADTQYF. In DNA, the CDR3 is TGTGCCAGCACTGCAAGCGGAGGGGCAGATACGCAGTATTTT.

The chain employs TRBV5-6 and TRBJ2-3; weak D call: TRBD2 (6 bases). V dropped 4 bases and J dropped 4 bases, with 19 bases sitting between them. CDR1 and CDR2 from the germline V gene are SGHDT and YYEEEE. This CDR3 contains 16 residues. The CDR3 loop is CASSPLGGRGSDTQYF. In DNA, the CDR3 is TGTGCCAGCAGCCCCCTTGGGGGGAGAGGCTCAGATACGCAGTATTTT.

The chain combines TRBV6-6 with TRBJ2-1; 7 positions agree with TRBD2. V shed 4 bases and J 2 bases; nucleotides not matched to a gene: 5. CDR3 size: 15 residues. The germline gives CDR1 MNHNY, CDR2 SVGAGI (reference sequence). The CDR3 sequence: CASSSRAGAYNEQFF. The CDR3 coding sequence is TGTGCCAGCAGTTCCCGCGCGGGGGCCTACAATGAGCAGTTCTTC.

The gene calls are TRBV28 and TRBJ2-1, with 7 bases matching TRBD2. From germline, CDR1 is MDHEN and CDR2 SYDVKM. This CDR3 comprises 15 residues. The trim removed 5 bases at V and 2 bases at J, leaving 6 bases unmatched. The CDR3 protein is CASSAGDGTYNEQFF. CDR3 DNA: TGTGCCAGCAGTGCGGGGGACGGTACCTACAATGAGCAGTTCTTC.

The CDR3 here is CASSLGPTTGGTEAFF. In nucleotides, the CDR3 is TGCGCCAGCAGCTTAGGGCCTACCACAGGGGGCACTGAAGCTTTCTTT. This rearrangement joins TRBV5-1 to TRBJ1-1; TRBD1 aligns across 8 bases. The CDR3 extends over 16 amino acids. After removal of 2 bases from V and 4 bases from J, the junction contained 10 bases not matched to a gene. Germline loops: CDR1 SGHRS, CDR2 YFSETQ.

The J gene is TRBJ2-2, the V gene TRBV4-1; no firm D call. The length of the CDR3 is 16 residues. V was cut by 0 bases and J by 5 bases, with 13 bases left in between. Germline lookup yields CDR1 MGHRA and CDR2 YSYEKL. The CDR3 bases are TGCGCCAGCAGCCAAGATAGCTGGGTTGGAACCGGGGAGCTGTTTTTT. Amino acids: CASSQDSWVGTGELFF.

This clone was recorded once. Mismatch with germline at one junction end may stem from a read error. This chain connects TRBV7-7 to TRBJ2-3; TRBD2 agrees at 8 bases. The CDR3 loop spans 15 amino acids. CDR1 is SSHAT and CDR2 is FNYEAQ in the germline V gene (reference sequence). CDR3 sequence reads: CASSLEAGARDTQYF. The CDR3 coding sequence is TGTGCTAGCAGCTTAGAAGCGGGAGCAAGAGATACGCAGTATTTT.

This sequence joins TRBV7-9 and TRBJ1-2, with 8 bases fitting TRBD1. CDR1 is SEHNR, CDR2 FQNEAQ, per germline (reference sequence). V lost 5 bases, J lost 7 bases, and 6 bases stayed unmatched. This CDR3 comprises 13 residues. The CDR3 sequence: CASSLQGDRGYTF. The CDR3, as DNA: TGTGCCAGCAGCCTACAGGGGGACCGTGGCTACACCTTC.

The chain is built from TRBV7-9 and TRBJ2-7; 9 bases match TRBD2. Trimming took 4 bases from V and 2 from J; bases not matched to a gene: 6. Per the germline V gene, CDR1 is SEHNR and CDR2 is FQNEAQ (reference sequence). This CDR3 region has 15 residues. CDR3 region: CASSSLAGTPYEQYF. As DNA, the CDR3 is TGTGCCAGCAGCTCCCTAGCGGGAACCCCCTACGAGCAGTACTTC.

This chain links TRBV28 with TRBJ1-1; D remains unclear. Trimming shortened V by 6 bases and J by 2 bases, and 7 bases separated the two germline ends. The CDR3 totals 12 residues. Germline V gives CDR1 MDHEN, CDR2 SYDVKM. Here the CDR3 reads CASRLINTEAFF. In nucleotides, the CDR3 is TGTGCCAGCAGACTCATTAACACTGAAGCTTTCTTT.

This clone was observed once. In DNA, the CDR3 is TGTGCCAGTAGTATCGACTCGGGACTAGCGGGAGTCGAGCAGTACTTC. Protein sequence: CASSIDSGLAGVEQYF. The V and J genes are TRBV19 and TRBJ2-7, with TRBD2 matching 14 bases. V trimming: 3 bases; J trimming: 6 bases; junction bases outside the gene matches: 7. This CDR3 comprises 16 residues. Germline values: CDR1 LNHDA, CDR2 SQIVND (reference sequence).

In this sample, this clone turned up once. The J gene is TRBJ1-2, the V gene TRBV2; the D gene is possibly TRBD1 (5 bases). Germline values: CDR1 SNHLY, CDR2 FYNNEI. This CDR3 comprises 13 residues. The V gene lost 6 bases and the J gene lost 8 bases, with 16 bases spanning the gap. CDR3: CASRGDGGRGYTF. The CDR3 bases are TGTGCCAGCAGGGGGGACGGGGGACGCGGCTACACCTTC.

This chain uses TRBV18 with TRBJ1-1, with 8 bases lining up with TRBD1. CDR3 length equals 15 residues. Trimming took 2 bases from V and 1 from J; bases not matched to a gene: 3. Germline V CDR1 and CDR2: KGHSH, LQKENI. This CDR3 reads CASSPGGTGNTEAFF. The CDR3 bases are TGTGCCAGCTCACCAGGGGGGACAGGGAACACTGAAGCTTTCTTT.

This chain joins TRBV7-8 and TRBJ1-5; D might be TRBD1 (5 bases). From germline, CDR1 is SGHVS and CDR2 FQNEAQ. V shed 4 bases and J shed 4 bases, with 14 bases lying between them. The CDR3 sequence is 15 residues long. The CDR3 sequence is CASSSPGAGNQPQHF. The CDR3 nucleotides are TGTGCCAGCAGCTCACCTGGAGCAGGGAATCAGCCCCAGCATTTT.

This sequence joins TRBV9 and TRBJ1-2, with a possible D match to TRBD1 (5 bases). CDR3 length equals 15 residues. V lost 0 bases, J lost 3 bases, and 12 bases lay in between. Germline V CDR1 and CDR2: SGDLS, YYNGEE. The CDR3 nucleotides are TGTGCCAGCAGCGTAGTTTCAGGGCTCGACTATGGCTACACCTTC. Its protein product is CASSVVSGLDYGYTF.

This sequence joins TRBV19 and TRBJ2-7, with D possibly matching TRBD2 (5 bases). V was cut by 8 bases and J by 4 bases, with 9 bases left in between. CDR3 size: 11 residues. Per the germline V gene, CDR1 is LNHDA and CDR2 is SQIVND (reference sequence). CDR3 in amino acids: CASATKYEQYF. DNA for the CDR3: TGTGCCAGTGCGACTAAGTACGAGCAGTACTTC.

The V gene is TRBV7-3, the J gene TRBJ2-3, with 7 bases matching TRBD1. CDR3 length: 14 amino acids. Germline V gene data show CDR1 as SGHTA and CDR2 as FQGTGA. With 2 bases clipped from V and 1 base from J, the junction kept 0 bases outside the gene matches. CDR3 nucleotides: TGTGCCAGCAGCTTAGACAGGGGCACAGATACGCAGTATTTT. Its translation is CASSLDRGTDTQYF.

The chain is built from TRBV7-6 and TRBJ2-5; 7 positions agree with TRBD1. The CDR3 sequence is 13 residues long. With V trimmed by 8 bases and J by 4 bases, 7 bases remained unmatched. Per the germline V gene, CDR1 is SGHVS and CDR2 is FNYEAQ. The CDR3 reads CASETGTGETQYF. The CDR3 DNA follows: TGTGCCAGCGAGACAGGGACCGGAGAGACCCAGTACTTC.

The CDR3 DNA follows: TGTGCCAGCAGTTTACCCACAGGGACTGGGGCCAACGTCCTGACTTTC. This sequence encodes CASSLPTGTGANVLTF. This sequence joins TRBV27 and TRBJ2-6; possible D gene TRBD1, 6 bases. The CDR3 extends over 16 amino acids. Trimming stripped 2 bases from V and 2 bases from J, with 10 bases between. Per the germline V gene, CDR1 is MNHEY and CDR2 is SMNVEV (reference sequence). Full variable domain (rest looked up from reference TRBV27 and TRBJ2-6): EAQVTQNPRYLITVTGKKLTVTCSQNMNHEYMSWYRQDPGLGLRQIYYSMNVEVTDKGDVPEGYKVSRKEKRNFPLILESPSPNQTSLYFCASSLPTGTGANVLTFGAGSRLTVL.